One sample yielded the 10 T cell receptor beta chains listed below, sequenced in a study of blood T cell repertoires in COVID-19. Repertoires were generated with immunoSEQ multiplex PCR, while TCRdb's copy carries only in-frame clones and drops some. The profile covers about 270,000 clones, with roughly nine tenths appearing a single time and 8.5% to 10% taken by the ten largest. Sequenced material: peripheral blood. These receptors originate from a man aged 35 to 55 who had recovered from COVID-19.

This chain uses TRBV14 with TRBJ1-6; D unclear. V lost 5 bases and J 7 bases, leaving 9 bases between the germline ends. Germline CDR1 reads SGHDN; CDR2 reads FVKESK. CDR3 length equals 13 residues. The CDR3 loop reads CASSSSPNSPLHF. CDR3 DNA: TGTGCCAGCAGCTCCTCTCCCAATTCACCCCTCCACTTT.

The CDR3 DNA reads TGTGCCAGCAGCCTCCAGGGGTTAGCCTACGAGCAGTACTTC. Its protein is CASSLQGLAYEQYF. This chain connects TRBV6-5 to TRBJ2-7, with D perhaps matching TRBD1 (6 bases). In germline, CDR1 is MNHEY, CDR2 SVGAGI. Trimming took off 6 bases at V and 2 bases at J, with 14 bases between the two ends. This CDR3 has 14 amino acids.

The chain links TRBV14 to TRBJ1-1, with 8 bases matching TRBD1. The CDR3 contains 15 residues. Germline CDR1 reads SGHDN; CDR2 reads FVKESK. Trimming removed 6 bases from V and 3 bases from J; junction bases left unmatched: 9. The chain's CDR3 is CASSIRTGRHTEAFF. The CDR3 bases are TGTGCCAGCAGTATCAGGACAGGGCGGCACACTGAAGCTTTCTTT.

The chain uses TRBV5-6 and TRBJ2-7; the D gene is possibly TRBD2 (6 bases). Deletions cut 4 bases from V and 0 bases from J, with 11 bases between. Germline CDR1 is SGHDT and CDR2 is YYEEEE. The CDR3 is 14 residues long. CDR3 in amino acids: CASSPGLSSYEQYF. CDR3 bases: TGTGCCAGCAGCCCGGGACTGAGCTCCTACGAGCAGTACTTC.

This clone was counted once. The chain recombines TRBV3-1 (or the pseudogene TRBV3-2) with TRBJ2-3, with no clear D. CDR1 is LGHDT and CDR2 is YNNKEL in the germline V gene (reference sequence). The CDR3 has 15 amino acids. V was shortened by 5 bases and J by 1 base, with 13 bases between the two germline ends. CDR3 DNA sequence: TGTGCCAGCAGCTTCACGAACTCCGGCACAGATACGCAGTATTTT. Its translation: CASSFTNSGTDTQYF.

The chain has TRBV7-6 and TRBJ2-7, with 9 bases identical to TRBD2. Germline-derived CDR1 and CDR2 are SGHVS and FNYEAQ. After removal of 2 bases from V and 1 base from J, the junction contained 3 bases not matched to a gene. The CDR3 has 15 amino acids. The CDR3 spells CASSLLAGPSYEQYF. The CDR3 DNA reads as TGTGCCAGCAGCTTACTAGCGGGGCCTTCCTACGAGCAGTACTTC.

The chain uses TRBV19 and TRBJ2-3, with 7 bases lining up with TRBD1. The CDR3 sequence is 15 residues long. V shed 5 bases and J 2 bases; nucleotides not matched to a gene: 7. Germline V gene sequence: CDR1 LNHDA, CDR2 SQIVND (reference sequence). The CDR3, as DNA: TGTGCCAGTAGTGAAGCAGGGGGTGTCACAGATACGCAGTATTTT. Protein sequence: CASSEAGGVTDTQYF.

V is TRBV29-1 and J is TRBJ2-7; TRBD2 matches 10 bases. Germline V gives CDR1 SQVTM, CDR2 ANQGSEA. V trimming: 4 bases; J trimming: 0 bases; junction bases outside the gene matches: 3. This CDR3 spans 14 amino acids. This CDR3 reads CSVGRTSGSYEQYF. CDR3 DNA sequence: TGCAGCGTTGGAAGGACTAGCGGCTCCTACGAGCAGTACTTC.

The V call is TRBV7-2, the J call TRBJ2-5; 11 nucleotides agree with TRBD2. Losses at the gene ends were 2 bases for V and 0 bases for J; bases not matched to a gene: 2. CDR1 and CDR2 from the germline V gene are SGHTA and FQGNSA. The CDR3 covers 16 residues. CDR3 sequence reads: CASSLNSGGDQETQYF. The CDR3 DNA reads as TGTGCCAGCAGCTTAAATAGCGGGGGGGACCAAGAGACCCAGTACTTC. Combining the CDR3 with reference TRBV7-2 and TRBJ2-5 gives the whole variable domain GAGVSQSPSNKVTEKGKDVELRCDPISGHTALYWYRQSLGQGLEFLIYFQGNSAPDKSGLPSDRFSAERTGGSVSTLTIQRTQQEDSAVYLCASSLNSGGDQETQYFGPGTRLLVL.

This clone has just one count. V usage is TRBV5-1 and J usage is TRBJ1-6, with D possibly being TRBD1 (5 bases). The V and J ends lost 5 bases and 9 bases respectively, with 21 bases between them. CDR1 is SGHRS, CDR2 YFSETQ, per germline. The CDR3 runs to 16 residues. CDR3 region: CASSLDGRARGSPLHF. The CDR3 DNA reads as TGCGCCAGCAGTCTGGATGGCAGGGCGAGAGGTTCACCCCTCCACTTT.